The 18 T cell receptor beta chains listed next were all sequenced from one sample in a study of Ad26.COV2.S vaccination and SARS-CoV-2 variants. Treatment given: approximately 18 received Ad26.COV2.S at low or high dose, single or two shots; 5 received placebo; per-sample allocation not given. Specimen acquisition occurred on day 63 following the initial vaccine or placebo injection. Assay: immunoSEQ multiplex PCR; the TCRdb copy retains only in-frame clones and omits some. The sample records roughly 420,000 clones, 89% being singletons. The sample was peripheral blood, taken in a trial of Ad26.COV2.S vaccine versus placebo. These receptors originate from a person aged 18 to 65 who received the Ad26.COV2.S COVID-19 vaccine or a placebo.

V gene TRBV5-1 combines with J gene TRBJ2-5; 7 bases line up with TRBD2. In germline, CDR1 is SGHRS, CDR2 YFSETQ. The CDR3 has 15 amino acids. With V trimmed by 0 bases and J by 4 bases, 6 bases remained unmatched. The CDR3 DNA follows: TGCGCCAGCAGCTTGGGCCCGGGGGGTGGAGAGACCCAGTACTTC. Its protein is CASSLGPGGGETQYF.

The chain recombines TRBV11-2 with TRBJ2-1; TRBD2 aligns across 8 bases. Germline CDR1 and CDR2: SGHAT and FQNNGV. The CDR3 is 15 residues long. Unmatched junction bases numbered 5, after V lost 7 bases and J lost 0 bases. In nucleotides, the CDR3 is TGTGCCAGCAACAAGCGGGAGAGCTCCTACAATGAGCAGTTCTTC. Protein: CASNKRESSYNEQFF.

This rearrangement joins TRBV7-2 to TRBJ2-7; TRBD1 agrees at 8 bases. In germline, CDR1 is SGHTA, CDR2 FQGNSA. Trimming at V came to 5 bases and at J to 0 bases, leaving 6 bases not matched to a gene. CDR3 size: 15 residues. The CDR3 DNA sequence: TGTGCCAGCAGCGAAACAGGGGGAAACTCCTACGAGCAGTACGTC. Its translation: CASSETGGNSYEQYV.

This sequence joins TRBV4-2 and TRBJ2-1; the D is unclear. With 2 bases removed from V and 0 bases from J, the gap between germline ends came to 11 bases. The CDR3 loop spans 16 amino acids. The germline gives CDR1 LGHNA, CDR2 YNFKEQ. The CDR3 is CASSQITGGSYNEQFF. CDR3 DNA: TGTGCCAGCAGCCAAATCACTGGCGGCTCCTACAATGAGCAGTTCTTC.

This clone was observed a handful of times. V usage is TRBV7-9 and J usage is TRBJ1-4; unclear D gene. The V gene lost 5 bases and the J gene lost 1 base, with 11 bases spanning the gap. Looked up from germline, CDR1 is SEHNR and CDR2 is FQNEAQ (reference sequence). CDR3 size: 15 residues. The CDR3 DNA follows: TGTGCCAGCAGCAGAAAAGGGAGAACTAATGAAAAACTGTTTTTT. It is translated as CASSRKGRTNEKLFF. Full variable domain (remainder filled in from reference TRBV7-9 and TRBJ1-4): DTGVSQNPRHKITKRGQNVTFRCDPISEHNRLYWYRQTLGQGPEFLTYFQNEAQLEKSRLLSDRFSAERPKGSFSTLEIQRTEQGDSAMYLCASSRKGRTNEKLFFGSGTQLSVL.

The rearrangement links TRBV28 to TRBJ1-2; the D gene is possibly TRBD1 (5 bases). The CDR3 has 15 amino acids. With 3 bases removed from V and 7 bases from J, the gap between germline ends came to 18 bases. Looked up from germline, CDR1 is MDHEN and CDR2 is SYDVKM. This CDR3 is CASSFFRVGSVGYTF. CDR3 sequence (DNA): TGTGCCAGCAGTTTTTTCAGGGTTGGTTCGGTTGGCTACACCTTC.

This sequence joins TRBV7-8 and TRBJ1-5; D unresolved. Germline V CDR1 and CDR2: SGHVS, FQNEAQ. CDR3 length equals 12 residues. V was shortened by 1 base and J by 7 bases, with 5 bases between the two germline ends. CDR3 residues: CASSLDGQPQHF. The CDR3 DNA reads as TGTGCCAGCAGCTTAGATGGCCAGCCCCAGCATTTT.

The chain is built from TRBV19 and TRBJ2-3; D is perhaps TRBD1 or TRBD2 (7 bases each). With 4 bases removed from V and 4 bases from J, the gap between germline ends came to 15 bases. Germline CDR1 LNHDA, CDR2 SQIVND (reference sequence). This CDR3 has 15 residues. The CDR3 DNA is TGTGCCAGTAGTACAGGGGGAGGGTGGCCAGATACGCAGTATTTT. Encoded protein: CASSTGGGWPDTQYF.

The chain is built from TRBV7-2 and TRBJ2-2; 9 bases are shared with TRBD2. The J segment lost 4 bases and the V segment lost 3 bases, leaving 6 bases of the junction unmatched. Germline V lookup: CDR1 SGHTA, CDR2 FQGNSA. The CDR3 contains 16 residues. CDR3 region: CASSFQTSGSTGELFF. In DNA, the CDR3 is TGTGCCAGCAGCTTTCAGACTAGCGGATCCACCGGGGAGCTGTTTTTT.

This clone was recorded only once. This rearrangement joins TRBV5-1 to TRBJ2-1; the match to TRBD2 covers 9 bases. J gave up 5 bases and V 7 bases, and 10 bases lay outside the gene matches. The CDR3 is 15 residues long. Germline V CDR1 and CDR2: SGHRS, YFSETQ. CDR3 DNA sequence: TGCGCCAGCCGCGTCCAAGGACTAGCGAACAATGAGCAGTTCTTC. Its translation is CASRVQGLANNEQFF.

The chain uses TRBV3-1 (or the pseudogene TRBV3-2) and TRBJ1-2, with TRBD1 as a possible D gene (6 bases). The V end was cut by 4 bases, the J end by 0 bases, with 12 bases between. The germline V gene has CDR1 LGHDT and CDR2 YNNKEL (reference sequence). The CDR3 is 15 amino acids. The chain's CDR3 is CASSLAGGPNYGYTF. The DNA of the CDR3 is TGTGCCAGCAGCCTCGCTGGGGGGCCTAACTATGGCTACACCTTC.

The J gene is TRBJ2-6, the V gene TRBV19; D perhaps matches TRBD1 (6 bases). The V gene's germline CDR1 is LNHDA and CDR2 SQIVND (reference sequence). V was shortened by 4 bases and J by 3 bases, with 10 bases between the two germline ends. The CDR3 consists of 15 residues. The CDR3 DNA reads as TGTGCCAGTAGTACAGGGGTGGTTGGGGCCAACGTCCTGACTTTC. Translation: CASSTGVVGANVLTF.

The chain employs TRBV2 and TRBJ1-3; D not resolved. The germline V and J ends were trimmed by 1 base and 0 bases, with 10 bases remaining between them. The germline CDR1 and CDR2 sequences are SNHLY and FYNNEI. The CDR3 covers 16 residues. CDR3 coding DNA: TGTGCCAGCAGTGAAGAGGCAGCCTTCTCTGGAAACACCATATATTTT. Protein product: CASSEEAAFSGNTIYF.

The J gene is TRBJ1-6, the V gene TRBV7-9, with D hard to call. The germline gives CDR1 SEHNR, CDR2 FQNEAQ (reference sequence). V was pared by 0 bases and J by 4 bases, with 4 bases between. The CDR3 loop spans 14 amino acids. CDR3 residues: CASSLASYNSPLHF. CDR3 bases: TGTGCCAGCAGCTTAGCCAGTTATAATTCACCCCTCCACTTT.

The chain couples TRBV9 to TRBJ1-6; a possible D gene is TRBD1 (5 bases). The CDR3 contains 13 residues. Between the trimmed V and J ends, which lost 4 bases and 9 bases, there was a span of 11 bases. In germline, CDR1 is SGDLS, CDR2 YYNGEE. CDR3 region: CASSIWGLSPLHF. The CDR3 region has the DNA TGTGCCAGCAGCATTTGGGGCCTTTCACCCCTCCACTTT.

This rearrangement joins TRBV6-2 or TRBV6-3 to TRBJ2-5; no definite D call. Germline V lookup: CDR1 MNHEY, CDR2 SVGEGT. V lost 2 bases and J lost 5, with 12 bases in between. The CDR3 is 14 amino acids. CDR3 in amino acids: CASSYITAEETQYF. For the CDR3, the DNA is TGTGCCAGCAGTTACATCACCGCTGAGGAGACCCAGTACTTC.

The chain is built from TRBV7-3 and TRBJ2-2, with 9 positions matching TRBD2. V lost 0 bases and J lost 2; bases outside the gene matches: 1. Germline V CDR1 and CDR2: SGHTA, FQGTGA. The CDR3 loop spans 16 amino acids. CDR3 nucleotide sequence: TGTGCCAGCAGCTTAACGACTAGCGGTAACACCGGGGAGCTGTTTTTT. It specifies CASSLTTSGNTGELFF.

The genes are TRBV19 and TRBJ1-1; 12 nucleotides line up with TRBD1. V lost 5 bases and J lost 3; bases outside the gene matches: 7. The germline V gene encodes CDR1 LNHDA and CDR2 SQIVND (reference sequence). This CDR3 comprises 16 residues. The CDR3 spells CASSGDRGRGDTEAFF. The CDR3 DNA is TGTGCCAGTAGTGGGGACAGGGGGCGCGGGGACACTGAAGCTTTCTTT.